This is a list of T cell receptor beta chains from one sample in a study of T cell changes during pregnancy in multiple sclerosis. Method: immunoSEQ multiplex PCR; TCRdb's copy keeps in-frame clones and lacks some. The sample lists some 97,000 clones; around 92% were seen once. The sequenced sample was peripheral blood, obtained after pregnancy. Source of these receptors: a female donor with multiple sclerosis, enrolled in a pregnancy study. The conserved cysteine and the conserved F or W are not part of the CDR3 here. The order of the fields is J gene, V gene, CDR3 protein.

J: TRBJ2-2
V: TRBV7-2
CDR3: ASSSLGGARNTGELF

J: TRBJ2-7
V: TRBV7-8
CDR3: ASSPITGGGEQY

J: TRBJ2-1
V: TRBV4-1
CDR3: ASSHFPGAGNNNEQF

J: TRBJ1-3
V: TRBV30
CDR3: AWGHGSGNTIY

J: TRBJ1-2
V: TRBV5-1
CDR3: ASSLFSQNYGYT

J: TRBJ1-5
V: TRBV5-1
CDR3: ASSEEGIQPQH

J: TRBJ2-1
V: TRBV28
CDR3: ASSFNRGRSYNEQF

J: TRBJ1-2
V: TRBV7-8
CDR3: ASSPRDRADYGYT

J: TRBJ2-2
V: TRBV19
CDR3: ASIATGGVTGELF

J: TRBJ2-1
V: TRBV29-1
CDR3: SSRTGFRNEQF

J: TRBJ1-2
V: TRBV6-5
CDR3: ASSQDRVFYGYT

J: TRBJ1-2
V: TRBV5-5
CDR3: ASSLAGSAANYGYT

J: TRBJ2-7
V: TRBV29-1
CDR3: SVEDSSSYEQY

J: TRBJ2-1
V: TRBV7-9
CDR3: ASTYSLESSNEQF

J: TRBJ1-1
V: TRBV6-4
CDR3: ASSDRAGTEAF

J: TRBJ2-2
V: TRBV4-1
CDR3: ASSRGTGDAGELF

J: TRBJ1-2
V: TRBV19
CDR3: ASSPPTNYGYT

J: TRBJ2-7
V: TRBV7-3
CDR3: ASSLNPIGRGRPYEQY

J: TRBJ2-7
V: TRBV7-8
CDR3: ASSPREGIYEQY

J: TRBJ2-7
V: TRBV5-4
CDR3: ASRPGQGLTYEQY

J: TRBJ1-6
V: TRBV19
CDR3: ASSIGIRQGSSYNSPLH

J: TRBJ1-1
V: TRBV19
CDR3: ASSRKGDLGIAEAF